These T cell receptor beta chains were read from a single sample in a study of shared clonotypes between healthy human individuals. TCRdb's table, derived via immunoSEQ multiplex PCR, lists solely in-frame clones and lacks some. The table lists over 850,000 clones, roughly 74% of them singletons, with approximately 0.56% in the top ten. Material: memory CD4+ T cells from PBMCs. These receptors all come from a man aged 18 to 29 in good health. Some clones in this sample may be carry-over from other donors' samples. CDR3s include the opening cysteine and the closing phenylalanine or tryptophan. D genes are given only for firm matches. Only some rows state a clone size, as once, few, many or a class for expanded clones.

d_call,j_call,v_call,clone_size,cdr3_aa,cdr3_nt
-,TRBJ1-2,TRBV7-3,-,CASSLGPSQGGYTF,TGTGCCAGCAGCTTAGGCCCTTCCCAGGGTGGCTACACCTTC
-,TRBJ1-3,TRBV30,few,CALRDHSGNTIYF,TGTGCCCTAAGGGATCACTCTGGAAACACCATATATTTT
-,TRBJ2-3,TRBV5-1,few,CASSLGWGGTDTQYF,TGCGCCAGCAGCTTAGGATGGGGAGGCACAGATACGCAGTATTTT
TRBD2,TRBJ2-1,TRBV7-2,-,CASSSYPLSGNNEQFF,TGTGCCAGCAGCTCTTACCCCCTGAGCGGGAACAATGAGCAGTTCTTC
-,TRBJ2-1,TRBV11-2,-,CASSPGGGSTYNEQFF,TGTGCCAGCAGCCCAGGGGGAGGGTCGACCTACAATGAGCAGTTCTTC
TRBD2,TRBJ2-7,TRBV5-1,-,CASSLAMTSGSSYEQYF,TGCGCCAGCAGCTTGGCAATGACTAGCGGGAGCTCCTACGAGCAGTACTTC
TRBD2,TRBJ2-1,TRBV9,-,CASSGSGRVQAEQFF,TGTGCCAGCAGCGGTAGTGGGAGGGTTCAGGCTGAGCAGTTCTTC
TRBD1,TRBJ1-1,TRBV5-1,few,CASGQGVNTEAFF,TGCGCCAGCGGACAGGGGGTGAACACTGAAGCTTTCTTT
-,TRBJ2-5,TRBV7-3,-,CASSLLGQAQETQYF,TGTGCCAGCAGCTTATTGGGGCAGGCCCAAGAGACCCAGTACTTC
-,TRBJ1-4,TRBV28,few,CASSSPDGNEKLFF,TGTGCCAGCAGTTCTCCGGACGGGAATGAAAAACTGTTTTTT
-,TRBJ2-1,TRBV4-2,-,CASSHSPGDEQFF,TGTGCCAGCAGCCATAGCCCGGGCGACGAGCAGTTCTTC
-,TRBJ1-2,TRBV7-2,-,CASRGADNYGYTF,TGTGCCAGCAGAGGAGCGGACAACTATGGCTACACCTTC
-,TRBJ2-3,TRBV7-2,-,CASSHAVGTDTQYF,TGTGCCAGCAGCCACGCAGTTGGCACAGATACGCAGTATTTT
-,TRBJ2-1,TRBV11-1,few,CASSLGDNRNNEQFF,TGTGCCAGCAGCTTAGGGGACAATCGGAACAATGAGCAGTTCTTC
-,TRBJ2-6,TRBV4-3,-,CASAPSWAGANVLTF,TGCGCCAGCGCCCCCAGTTGGGCTGGGGCCAACGTCCTGACTTTC
-,TRBJ2-6,TRBV7-9,-,CASSLGGTVPSGANVLTF,TGTGCCAGCAGCTTGGGGGGGACAGTTCCCTCTGGGGCCAACGTCCTGACTTTC
TRBD1,TRBJ2-7,TRBV29-1,-,CSVHGDRGYEQYF,TGCAGCGTTCACGGGGACAGGGGCTACGAGCAGTACTTC
-,TRBJ2-1,TRBV4-3,-,CASSQAPEGNSLNEQFF,TGCGCCAGCAGCCAAGCTCCGGAGGGGAATTCGCTCAATGAGCAGTTCTTC
TRBD2,TRBJ2-5,TRBV5-1,-,CASSSGLAGQETQYF,TGCGCCAGCAGCTCCGGACTAGCGGGACAAGAGACCCAGTACTTC
-,TRBJ1-2,TRBV28,few,CASSARPQVDDTF,TGTGCCAGCAGTGCCCGGCCCCAGGTGGATGACACCTTC
TRBD1,TRBJ1-2,TRBV5-1,few,CASSPGQGALSYGYTF,TGCGCCAGCAGCCCGGGACAGGGGGCGTTATCATATGGCTACACCTTC
-,TRBJ2-5,TRBV5-1,-,CASSFQGRQETQYF,TGCGCCAGCAGCTTTCAGGGTCGACAAGAGACCCAGTACTTC
-,TRBJ2-1,TRBV5-1,-,CASSLQGYNEQFF,TGCGCCAGCAGCCTACAGGGATACAATGAGCAGTTCTTC
TRBD2,TRBJ2-7,TRBV9,-,CASSVGAQPGLYEQYF,TGTGCCAGCAGCGTAGGGGCCCAGCCGGGACTATACGAGCAGTACTTC
-,TRBJ1-1,TRBV6-5,-,CASSIGGRSEAFF,TGTGCCAGCAGCATTGGCGGCCGATCTGAAGCTTTCTTT
-,TRBJ2-7,TRBV30,-,CAWNRGHYEQYF,TGTGCCTGGAACCGGGGCCACTACGAGCAGTACTTC
-,TRBJ1-5,TRBV18,-,CASSWTDRNQPQHF,TGTGCCAGCTCCTGGACAGATCGCAATCAGCCCCAGCATTTT
-,TRBJ1-5,TRBV21-1,few,CASSDRASNQPQHF,TGTGCCAGCAGTGACAGGGCAAGCAATCAGCCCCAGCATTTT
TRBD2,TRBJ2-3,TRBV11-2,-,CASSEGLAGVGTDTQYF,TGTGCCAGCAGCGAGGGACTAGCGGGGGTGGGCACAGATACGCAGTATTTT
-,TRBJ2-2,TRBV30,-,CAWSVSTGELFF,TGTGCCTGGAGTGTATCCACCGGGGAGCTGTTTTTT
-,TRBJ1-2,TRBV10-3,-,CAISELRGLANYGYTF,TGTGCCATCAGTGAATTGAGAGGGTTAGCTAACTATGGCTACACCTTC
-,TRBJ1-4,TRBV29-1,-,CSVERGEKLFF,TGCAGCGTTGAAAGGGGAGAAAAACTGTTTTTT
TRBD2,TRBJ2-5,TRBV18,-,CASSPKRGGTETQYF,TGTGCCAGCTCACCAAAGCGGGGGGGGACAGAGACCCAGTACTTC
TRBD1,TRBJ2-5,TRBV5-4,-,CASSVGGDRGQETQYF,TGTGCCAGCAGCGTGGGGGGCGACAGGGGACAAGAGACCCAGTACTTC
-,TRBJ2-2,TRBV5-1,few,CASRALSRGTGELFF,TGCGCCAGCAGGGCGCTCTCGAGGGGCACCGGGGAGCTGTTTTTT
TRBD2,TRBJ2-2,TRBV5-1,-,CASRTALAMANTGELFF,TGCGCCAGCCGTACGGCACTAGCGATGGCGAACACCGGGGAGCTGTTTTTT
TRBD2,TRBJ2-7,TRBV30,-,CAWGLAGFLEQYF,TGTGCCTGGGGACTAGCGGGTTTCCTGGAGCAGTACTTC
TRBD1,TRBJ1-4,TRBV28,-,CASSFETGDEKLFF,TGTGCCAGCAGTTTTGAGACAGGGGATGAAAAACTGTTTTTT
-,TRBJ2-7,TRBV10-3,-,CAISEYVFYEQYF,TGTGCCATCAGTGAGTATGTCTTCTACGAGCAGTACTTC